Listed here are 31 T cell receptor beta chains from one sample, sequenced in a study of brain T cells in children with intractable seizures. Profiling relied on immunoSEQ multiplex PCR, and the TCRdb table lists in-frame clones only, not all of them. The sample shows more than 40,000 clones, roughly 90% of them seen only once. The source material was peripheral blood, sampled at surgery. These receptor sequences come from a girl aged 2-9 years with tuberous sclerosis and intractable seizures.

The chain couples TRBV4-1 to TRBJ1-5; TRBD1 matches at 9 bases. From germline, CDR1 is MGHRA and CDR2 YSYEKL. This CDR3 is 15 amino acids long. V shed 5 bases and J 0 bases; nucleotides not matched to a gene: 2. The chain's CDR3 is CASSWDRDSNQPQHF. The DNA of the CDR3 is TGCGCCAGCAGCTGGGACAGGGATAGCAATCAGCCCCAGCATTTT.

The chain links TRBV7-2 to TRBJ2-1; a weak D match, TRBD2 (6 bases). The germline V gene encodes CDR1 SGHTA and CDR2 FQGNSA. This CDR3 region has 14 residues. The V gene lost 5 bases and the J gene lost 7 bases, with 15 bases spanning the gap. The CDR3 is CASSAREGRNEQFF. The DNA for the CDR3 is TGTGCCAGCAGCGCCAGGGAAGGGAGGAATGAGCAGTTCTTC.

The chain links TRBV19 to TRBJ2-2; 9 positions agree with TRBD1. The CDR3 extends over 17 amino acids. J was trimmed by 7 bases and V by 2 bases; bases with no gene match: 11. Germline assignment: CDR1 LNHDA and CDR2 SQIVND (reference sequence). This CDR3 reads CASSILGDRVSIGELFF. The CDR3 DNA is TGTGCCAGTAGTATATTAGGGGACAGGGTATCCATCGGGGAGCTGTTTTTT.

V gene TRBV7-2 combines with J gene TRBJ2-5; TRBD1 might be the D (5 bases). V was clipped by 1 base and J by 4 bases, with 10 bases between them. The germline V gene encodes CDR1 SGHTA and CDR2 FQGNSA. This CDR3 has 14 residues. Written as DNA, the CDR3 is TGTGCCAGCAGCTTAGTTGGTCAGGGAGAGACCCAGTACTTC. Translating it yields CASSLVGQGETQYF.

V and J are TRBV21-1 and TRBJ2-7; whether TRBD1, the table's D call, matches the DNA was not checked. TRBV21-1 is noted as a pseudogene. The CDR3 sequence is 15 residues long. DNA for the CDR3: TGTGCCAGCAGCAAAGACGAAGGCAGGGTTGAAGAGCAGTACTTC. This codes for CASSKDEGRVEEQYF.

The chain recombines TRBV2 with TRBJ2-3, with a possible D match to TRBD1 (6 bases). V lost 7 bases and J lost 2, with 16 bases in between. CDR3 length: 15 amino acids. CDR1 and CDR2 from the germline V gene are SNHLY and FYNNEI. CDR3: CASTGQGTYTDTQYF. The CDR3 bases are TGTGCCAGCACCGGTCAGGGGACCTACACAGATACGCAGTATTTT.

This rearrangement joins TRBV5-1 to TRBJ1-1; D is ambiguous. V lost 1 base and J lost 5, with 9 bases in between. This CDR3 is built from 13 residues. The germline V gene has CDR1 SGHRS and CDR2 YFSETQ. CDR3 DNA sequence: TGCGCCAGCAGCTTGACCGCGGGGACTGAAGCTTTCTTT. Its protein product is CASSLTAGTEAFF.

The rearrangement joins TRBV7-9 to TRBJ2-1, with 15 positions matching TRBD2. The CDR3 loop spans 17 amino acids. After removal of 6 bases from V and 0 bases from J, the junction contained 3 bases not matched to a gene. From germline, CDR1 is SEHNR and CDR2 FQNEAQ (reference sequence). The chain's CDR3 is CASRRTSGGASYNEQFF. The CDR3 bases are TGTGCCAGCAGAAGGACTAGCGGGGGGGCCTCCTACAATGAGCAGTTCTTC.

The gene calls are TRBV11-3 and TRBJ2-1, with 9 bases fitting TRBD2. After removal of 1 base from V and 7 bases from J, the junction contained 8 bases not matched to a gene. The CDR3 has 16 amino acids. The germline V gene has CDR1 SGHNT and CDR2 YENEEA. The CDR3 loop is CASSLVPRGGCNEQFF. DNA for the CDR3: TGTGCCAGCAGCTTAGTTCCGCGGGGGGGCTGTAATGAGCAGTTCTTC.

CDR3 sequence (DNA): TGTGCCAGCAGTCCTCGGGACGTTAATAATGAGCAGTTCTTC. Translation: CASSPRDVNNEQFF. The chain combines TRBV6-5 with TRBJ2-1, with D perhaps being TRBD1 or TRBD2 (5 bases each). The germline gives CDR1 MNHEY, CDR2 SVGAGI. This CDR3 contains 14 residues. V lost 5 bases and J lost 7, with 15 bases in between.

The CDR3 region has the DNA TGTGCCAGCAGCTCTCAAACAGGATCGAACACTGAAGCTTTCTTT. Translated: CASSSQTGSNTEAFF. The V gene is TRBV7-8, the J gene TRBJ1-1; weak D call: TRBD1 (5 bases). V dropped 4 bases and J dropped 1 base, with 13 bases sitting between them. This CDR3 contains 15 residues. CDR1 is SGHVS and CDR2 is FQNEAQ in the germline V gene.

The rearrangement links TRBV5-1 to TRBJ2-2; D unresolved. V was pared by 3 bases and J by 1 base, with 4 bases between. Germline V lookup: CDR1 SGHRS, CDR2 YFSETQ. The CDR3 covers 13 residues. CDR3 coding DNA: TGCGCCAGCAGCTACAAGAACACCGGGGAGCTGTTTTTT. Translation: CASSYKNTGELFF.

This clone was counted a few times. The chain is built from TRBV10-3 and TRBJ2-7; D is possibly TRBD2 (6 bases). The CDR3 length is 15 residues. Between the trimmed V and J ends, which lost 5 bases and 4 bases, there was a span of 18 bases. Germline V gene data show CDR1 as ENHRY and CDR2 as SYGVKD. In DNA, the CDR3 is TGTGCCATCAGTACACCGGGACTGGAACCTTACGAGCAGTACTTC. Protein sequence: CAISTPGLEPYEQYF.

The gene calls are TRBV5-1 and TRBJ1-2; D remains ambiguous. Germline V lookup: CDR1 SGHRS, CDR2 YFSETQ. V was shortened by 7 bases and J by 0 bases, with 10 bases between the two germline ends. There are 13 residues in the CDR3. In DNA form, the CDR3 reads TGCGCCAGCGGTCGGTACACTAACTATGGCTACACCTTC. Protein sequence: CASGRYTNYGYTF. Based on the CDR3 plus reference TRBV5-1 and TRBJ1-2, the full variable domain is KAGVTQTPRYLIKTRGQQVTLSCSPISGHRSVSWYQQTPGQGLQFLFEYFSETQRNKGNFPGRFSGRQFSNSRSEMNVSTLELGDSALYLCASGRYTNYGYTFGSGTRLTVV.

The gene calls are TRBV7-8 and TRBJ1-5; D remains unclear. V was cut by 7 bases and J by 11 bases, with 18 bases left in between. Germline lookup yields CDR1 SGHVS and CDR2 FQNEAQ. The CDR3 runs to 13 residues. This CDR3 is CASTLSGRSSQHF. In DNA, the CDR3 is TGTGCCAGCACCCTGTCGGGCAGGAGTTCCCAGCATTTT.

The chain carries TRBV4-1 and TRBJ1-2, with 9 positions matching TRBD1. Germline loops: CDR1 MGHRA, CDR2 YSYEKL. The CDR3 runs to 16 residues. Trimming at V came to 5 bases and at J to 2 bases, leaving 9 bases not matched to a gene. CDR3 in DNA: TGCGCCAGCAGCGAGTTTAGGGACAGGGTAAACTATGGCTACACCTTC. Translation gives CASSEFRDRVNYGYTF.

The chain links TRBV5-1 to TRBJ1-1, with D possibly TRBD1 on 6 matching bases. This CDR3 is built from 16 residues. Trimming shortened V by 3 bases and J by 0 bases, and 15 bases separated the two germline ends. In germline, CDR1 is SGHRS, CDR2 YFSETQ. CDR3 coding DNA: TGCGCCAGCAGCTCCACAGGGCTTATCATGAACACTGAAGCTTTCTTT. It yields the protein CASSSTGLIMNTEAFF.

The chain links TRBV14 to TRBJ1-6; D is possibly TRBD1 (5 bases). This CDR3 comprises 13 residues. CDR1 and CDR2 from the germline V gene are SGHDN and FVKESK. V lost 4 bases and J 6 bases, leaving 7 bases between the germline ends. This CDR3 reads CASSRQGNSPLHF. DNA for the CDR3: TGTGCCAGCAGCCGTCAGGGTAATTCACCCCTCCACTTT.

The rearrangement joins TRBV5-1 to TRBJ1-6, with D unresolved. The CDR3 extends over 15 amino acids. Trimming took off 2 bases at V and 14 bases at J, with 20 bases between the two ends. CDR1 SGHRS and CDR2 YFSETQ come from the germline V gene. CDR3 in DNA: TGCGCCAGCAGCTTACCCCCCGGTAATCAGGTCGCCCTCCACTTT. This gives the protein CASSLPPGNQVALHF.

The CDR3 bases are TGTGCCAGCAGCTTGGAACTAGCGGGGGGCACCGGGGAGCTGTTTTTT. It codes for CASSLELAGGTGELFF. The rearrangement joins TRBV11-3 to TRBJ2-2; TRBD2 matches 12 bases. Germline assignment: CDR1 SGHNT and CDR2 YENEEA. The CDR3 loop spans 16 amino acids. V shed 3 bases, J shed 4 bases, and the junction held 3 bases outside the gene matches. Supplemented by reference TRBV11-3 and TRBJ2-2, the full variable domain reads EAGVVQSPRYKIIEKKQPVAFWCNPISGHNTLYWYLQNLGQGPELLIRYENEEAVDDSQLPKDRFSAERLKGVDSTLKIQPAELGDSAVYLCASSLELAGGTGELFFGEGSRLTVL.

This clone was counted once. J is TRBJ1-6 and V is TRBV19; 9 bases match TRBD1. Per germline, CDR1 LNHDA and CDR2 SQIVND (reference sequence). The CDR3 contains 15 residues. The J segment lost 7 bases and the V segment lost 6 bases, leaving 7 bases of the junction unmatched. The CDR3 region is CASRGTGMGNSPLHF. CDR3 coding DNA: TGTGCCAGTAGAGGGACAGGGATGGGGAATTCACCCCTCCACTTT.

J is TRBJ1-1 and V is TRBV6-5; possible D gene TRBD1, 6 bases. The CDR3 loop spans 14 amino acids. V lost 6 bases, J lost 6 bases, and 17 bases lay in between. The germline V gene has CDR1 MNHEY and CDR2 SVGAGI. As DNA, the CDR3 is TGTGCCAGCAGCCCAACAGGGATTTTCGCTGAAGCTTTCTTT. This gives the protein CASSPTGIFAEAFF.

The table lists this clone with a count of one. V usage is TRBV12-5 and J usage is TRBJ1-5; tentative D call: TRBD1 (6 bases). Germline CDR1 reads LGHNT; CDR2 reads FRNRAP. There are 18 residues in the CDR3. V lost 3 bases and J 2 bases, leaving 20 bases between the germline ends. The CDR3 here is CASGLSRGAQWGNQPQHF. The CDR3 DNA reads as TGTGCTAGTGGTTTAAGCAGGGGCGCGCAGTGGGGCAATCAGCCCCAGCATTTT.

The chain links TRBV5-3 to TRBJ2-7, with D possibly matching TRBD1 (7 bases). TRBV5-3 belongs to the ORF category, with a function that is uncertain. This CDR3 has 13 amino acids. V lost 9 bases to trimming and J lost 1 base, with 14 bases between them. The CDR3 loop reads CAMGGRGSYEQYV. The CDR3 region has the DNA TGTGCCATGGGGGGCAGGGGGTCCTACGAGCAGTACGTC.

The rearrangement uses TRBV29-1 and TRBJ1-2, with TRBD1 identical over 7 bases. J was trimmed by 5 bases and V by 1 base; bases with no gene match: 10. Germline-derived CDR1 and CDR2 are SQVTM and ANQGSEA. The CDR3 runs to 15 residues. CDR3 nucleotide sequence: TGCAGCGTTGAAGCCGCCGGGACAGAAAATTATGGCTACACCTTC. It codes for CSVEAAGTENYGYTF. Filled out from reference TRBV29-1 and TRBJ1-2, the complete variable domain reads SAVISQKPSRDICQRGTSLTIQCQVDSQVTMMFWYRQQPGQSLTLIATANQGSEATYESGFVIDKFPISRPNLTFSTLTVSNMSPEDSSIYLCSVEAAGTENYGYTFGSGTRLTVV.

The chain uses TRBV7-9 and TRBJ2-3, with a tentative D call TRBD2 (7 bases). V was trimmed by 4 bases and J by 2 bases, leaving 13 bases between them. CDR1 is SEHNR, CDR2 FQNEAQ, per germline (reference sequence). CDR3 length: 15 amino acids. CDR3 protein: CASSWAGAATDTQYF. The CDR3 nucleotides are TGTGCCAGCAGCTGGGCGGGGGCGGCCACAGATACGCAGTATTTT.

The rearrangement links TRBV5-6 to TRBJ1-4, with no clear D. The CDR3 totals 13 residues. Trimming stripped 3 bases from V and 5 bases from J, with 8 bases between. Germline V CDR1 and CDR2: SGHDT, YYEEEE. Here the CDR3 DNA reads TGTGCCAGCAGCTCGGACTTAAATGAAAAACTGTTTTTT. It is translated as CASSSDLNEKLFF.

The V and J genes are TRBV5-6 and TRBJ2-7; 7 nucleotides agree with TRBD1. This CDR3 has 12 residues. With 5 bases clipped from V and 4 bases from J, the junction kept 3 bases outside the gene matches. Germline lookup yields CDR1 SGHDT and CDR2 YYEEEE. DNA of the CDR3: TGTGCCAGCAGTCAGGGGGATTACGAGCAGTACGTC. Translation gives CASSQGDYEQYV.

The count of this clone is one. J is TRBJ1-2 and V is TRBV5-1, with 9 bases matching TRBD1. Germline CDR1 and CDR2: SGHRS and YFSETQ. Trimming at V came to 4 bases and at J to 8 bases, leaving 6 bases not matched to a gene. The CDR3 runs to 13 residues. CDR3 sequence (DNA): TGCGCCAGCAGCCTTAGGACAGGGGAAGGCTACACCTTC. Translation: CASSLRTGEGYTF.

This clone was recorded only once. The chain employs TRBV18 and TRBJ2-1, with 9 bases matching TRBD1. V shed 6 bases, J shed 2 bases, and the junction held 5 bases outside the gene matches. The CDR3 covers 15 residues. The germline CDR1 and CDR2 sequences are KGHSH and LQKENI. The CDR3 is CASSPTGGAYNEQFF. The CDR3 DNA sequence: TGTGCCAGCTCCCCTACAGGGGGCGCCTACAATGAGCAGTTCTTC.

The V call is TRBV2, the J call TRBJ2-1, with a tentative D call TRBD2 (6 bases). CDR1 is SNHLY and CDR2 is FYNNEI in the germline V gene. The CDR3 length is 16 residues. Deletions cut 3 bases from V and 8 bases from J, with 20 bases between. In DNA, the CDR3 is TGTGCCAGCAGTGATAACCTGGGGAGGTCGGCCGATGAGCAGTTCTTC. It encodes CASSDNLGRSADEQFF.